These 2 T cell receptor beta chains share one sample of origin, sequenced in a study of regulatory and conventional T cells in RAG deficiency. Sequencing used immunoSEQ multiplex PCR; TCRdb keeps in-frame clones, though not all of them. This repertoire shows 25,000 to 35,000 clones, 90% to 95% found once; its top ten account for under 0.2%. Blood CD4+ CD25-low CD127-high conventional T cells supplied the genomic DNA template. These data were likewise used in another study, on regulatory T cells. In that study: The primer mix had 52 TRBV and 13 TRBJ primers.

The sample taken for sequencing was CD25- CD4+ T cells sorted from blood. The receptors derive from a human donor in good health.

The V call is TRBV7-2, the J call TRBJ1-3; possible D gene TRBD1, 5 bases. CDR1 and CDR2 (germline): SGHTA, FQGNSA. The CDR3 is 15 amino acids. V dropped 5 bases and J dropped 0 bases, with 11 bases sitting between them. CDR3 amino acids: CASSPFQGSGNTIYF. The CDR3 DNA is TGTGCCAGCAGCCCGTTTCAGGGCTCTGGAAACACCATATATTTT.

V is TRBV28 and J is TRBJ1-6; 8 nucleotides match TRBD1. V lost 6 bases to trimming and J lost 10 bases; unmatched junction nucleotides: 8. Germline V gene lookup returns CDR1 MDHEN and CDR2 SYDVKM. The CDR3 length is 14 residues. Here the CDR3 DNA reads TGTGCCAGCAGGCTGGCAGGGGGCAGGTCACCCCTCCACTTT. Amino acid sequence: CASRLAGGRSPLHF.